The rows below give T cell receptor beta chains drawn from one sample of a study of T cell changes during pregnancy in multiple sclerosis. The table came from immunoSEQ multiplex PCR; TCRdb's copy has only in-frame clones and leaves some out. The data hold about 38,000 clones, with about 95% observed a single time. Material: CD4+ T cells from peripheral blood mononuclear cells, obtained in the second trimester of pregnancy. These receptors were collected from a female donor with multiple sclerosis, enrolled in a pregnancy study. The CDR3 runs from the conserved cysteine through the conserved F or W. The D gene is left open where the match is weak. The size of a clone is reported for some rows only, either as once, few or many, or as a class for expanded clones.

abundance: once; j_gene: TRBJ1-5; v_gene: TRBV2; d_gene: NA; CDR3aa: CASSRDTNQPQHF; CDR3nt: TGTGCCAGCAGCCGGGACACCAATCAGCCCCAGCATTTT
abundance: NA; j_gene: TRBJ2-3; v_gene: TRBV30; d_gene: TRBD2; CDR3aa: CAWSRTSGGADTQYF; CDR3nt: TGTGCCTGGAGTCGGACTAGCGGGGGGGCAGATACGCAGTATTTT
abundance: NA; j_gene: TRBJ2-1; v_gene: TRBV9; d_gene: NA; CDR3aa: CASSVVPPGEQFF; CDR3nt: TGTGCCAGCAGCGTAGTCCCGCCGGGTGAGCAGTTCTTC
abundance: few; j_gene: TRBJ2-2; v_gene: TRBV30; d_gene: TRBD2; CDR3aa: CAWSVTSGRVRTGELFF; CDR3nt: TGTGCCTGGAGTGTAACTAGCGGGAGGGTTCGCACCGGGGAGCTGTTTTTT
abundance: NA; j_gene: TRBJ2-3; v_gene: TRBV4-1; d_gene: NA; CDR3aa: CASSPDSRSTDTQYF; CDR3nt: TGCGCCAGCAGCCCGGACTCACGCAGCACAGATACGCAGTATTTT
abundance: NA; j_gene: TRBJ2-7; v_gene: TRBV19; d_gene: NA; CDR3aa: CASSIGRAYEQYF; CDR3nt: TGTGCCAGTAGTATCGGGCGGGCCTACGAGCAGTACTTC
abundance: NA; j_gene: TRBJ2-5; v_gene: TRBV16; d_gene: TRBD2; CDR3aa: CASSQSKLAVETQYF; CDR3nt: TGTGCCAGCAGCCAATCCAAACTAGCGGTAGAGACCCAGTACTTC
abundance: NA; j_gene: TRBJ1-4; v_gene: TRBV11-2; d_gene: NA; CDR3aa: CASSLVGASNEKLFF; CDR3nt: TGTGCCAGCAGCTTAGTTGGGGCCTCTAATGAAAAACTGTTTTTT
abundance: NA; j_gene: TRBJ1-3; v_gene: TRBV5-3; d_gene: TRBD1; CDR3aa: CARSLNRVQGASGNTIYF; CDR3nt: TGTGCCAGAAGCTTGAATCGTGTGCAGGGGGCTTCTGGAAACACCATATATTTT
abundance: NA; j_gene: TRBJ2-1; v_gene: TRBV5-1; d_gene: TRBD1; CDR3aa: CASSSPQGSNEQFF; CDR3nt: TGCGCCAGCAGCTCCCCACAGGGGTCGAATGAGCAGTTCTTC
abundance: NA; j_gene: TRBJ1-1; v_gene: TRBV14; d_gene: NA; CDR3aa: CASVRGSGTEAFF; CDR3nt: TGTGCCTCAGTAAGAGGTTCGGGCACTGAAGCTTTCTTT
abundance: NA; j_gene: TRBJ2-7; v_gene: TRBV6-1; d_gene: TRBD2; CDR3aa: CASSDLAGGTLEQYF; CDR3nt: TGTGCCAGCAGTGATCTAGCGGGAGGTACTCTCGAGCAGTACTTC
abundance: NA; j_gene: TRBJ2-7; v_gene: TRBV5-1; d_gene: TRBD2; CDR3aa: CASSWEPLGTSGSYEQYF; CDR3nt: TGCGCCAGCAGCTGGGAGCCGTTGGGGACTAGCGGCTCCTACGAGCAGTACTTC
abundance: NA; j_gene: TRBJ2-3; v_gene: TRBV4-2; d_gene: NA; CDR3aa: CASSHGLPTDTQYF; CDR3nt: TGTGCCAGCAGCCACGGACTCCCCACAGATACGCAGTATTTT
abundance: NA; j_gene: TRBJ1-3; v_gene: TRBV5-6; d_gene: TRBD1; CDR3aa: CASSLPQGAGHTIYF; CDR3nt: TGTGCCAGCAGCCTACCCCAGGGGGCCGGCCACACCATATATTTT
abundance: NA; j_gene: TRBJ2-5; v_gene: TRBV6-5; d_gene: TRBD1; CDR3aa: CASSRQGSQETQYF; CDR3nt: TGTGCCAGCAGTCGACAGGGGTCCCAAGAGACCCAGTACTTC
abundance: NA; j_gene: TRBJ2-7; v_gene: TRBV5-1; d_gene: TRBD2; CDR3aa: CASSFTSGGIYEQYF; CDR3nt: TGCGCCAGCAGCTTTACTAGCGGGGGTATATACGAGCAGTACTTC
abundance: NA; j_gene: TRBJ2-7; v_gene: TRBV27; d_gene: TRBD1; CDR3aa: CASLLFPPGQAYEQYF; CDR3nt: TGTGCCAGTCTACTGTTCCCTCCGGGACAGGCTTACGAGCAGTACTTC
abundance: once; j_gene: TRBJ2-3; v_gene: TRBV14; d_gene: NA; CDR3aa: CASSQDPGRTQYF; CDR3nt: TGTGCCAGCAGCCAAGATCCTGGGAGGACGCAGTATTTT
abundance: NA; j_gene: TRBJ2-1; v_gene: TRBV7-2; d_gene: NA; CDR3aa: CASSLAAGEQFF; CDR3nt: TGTGCCAGCAGCTTAGCGGCTGGTGAGCAGTTCTTC
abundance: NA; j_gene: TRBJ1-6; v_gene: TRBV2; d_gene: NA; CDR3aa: CASRAGRAYNSPLHF; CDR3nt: TGTGCCAGCAGAGCGGGACGGGCCTATAATTCACCCCTCCACTTT
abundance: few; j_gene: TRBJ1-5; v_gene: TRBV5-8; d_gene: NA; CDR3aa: CASSSYQPQHF; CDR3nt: TGTGCCAGCAGCTCATATCAGCCCCAGCATTTT
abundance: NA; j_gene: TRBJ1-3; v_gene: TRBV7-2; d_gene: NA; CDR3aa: CASSGGGSGNTIYF; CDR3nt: TGTGCCAGCAGTGGCGGCGGGTCTGGAAACACCATATATTTT
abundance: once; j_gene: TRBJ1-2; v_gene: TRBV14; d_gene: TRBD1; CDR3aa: CASSQVAGGLGYGYTF; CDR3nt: TGTGCCAGCAGCCAAGTTGCAGGGGGCTTGGGGTATGGCTACACCTTC
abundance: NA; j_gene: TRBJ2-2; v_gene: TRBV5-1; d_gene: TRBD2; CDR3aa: CASSLGTTVPGELFF; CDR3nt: TGCGCCAGCAGCCTAGGGACTACAGTACCCGGGGAGCTGTTTTTT
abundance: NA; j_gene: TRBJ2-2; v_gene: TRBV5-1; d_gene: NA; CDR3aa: CASREVSDGELFF; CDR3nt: TGCGCCAGCAGGGAGGTCTCGGACGGGGAGCTGTTTTTT
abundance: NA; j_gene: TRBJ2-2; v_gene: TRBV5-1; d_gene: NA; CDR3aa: CASSLTATNTGELFF; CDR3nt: TGCGCCAGCAGCTTGACAGCAACGAACACCGGGGAGCTGTTTTTT
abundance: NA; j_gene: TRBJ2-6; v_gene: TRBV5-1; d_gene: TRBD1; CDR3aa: CASSVTGGTGANVLTF; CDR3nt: TGCGCCAGCAGCGTGACAGGGGGCACTGGGGCCAACGTCCTGACTTTC
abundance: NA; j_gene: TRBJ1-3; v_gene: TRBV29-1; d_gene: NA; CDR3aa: CSVGINLEGTIYF; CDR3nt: TGCAGCGTTGGTATCAATCTGGAGGGCACCATATATTTT
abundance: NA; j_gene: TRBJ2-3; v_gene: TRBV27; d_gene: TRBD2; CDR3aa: CASKAGDPLLDTQYF; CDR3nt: TGTGCCAGCAAAGCGGGAGATCCCCTCCTGGATACGCAGTATTTT
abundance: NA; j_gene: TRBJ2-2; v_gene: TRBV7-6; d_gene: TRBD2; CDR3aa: CASSLGGGNTGELFF; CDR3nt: TGTGCCAGCAGCTTAGGCGGGGGAAACACCGGGGAGCTGTTTTTT
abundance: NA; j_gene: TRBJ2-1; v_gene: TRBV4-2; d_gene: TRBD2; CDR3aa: CASSQERLADNEQFF; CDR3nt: TGTGCCAGCAGCCAAGAGAGACTAGCGGACAATGAGCAGTTCTTC
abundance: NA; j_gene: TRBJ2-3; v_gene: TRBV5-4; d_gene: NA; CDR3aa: CASRPDLIQGTDTQYF; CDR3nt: TGTGCCAGCAGACCCGACCTAATTCAGGGCACAGATACGCAGTATTTT
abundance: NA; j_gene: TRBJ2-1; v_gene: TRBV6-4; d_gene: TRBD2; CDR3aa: CASSVAGGRNEQFF; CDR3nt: TGTGCCAGCAGCGTAGCGGGAGGGAGGAATGAGCAGTTCTTC
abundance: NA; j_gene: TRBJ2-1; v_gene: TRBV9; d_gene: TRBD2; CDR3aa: CASSVAGGTYNEQFF; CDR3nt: TGTGCCAGCAGCGTAGCGGGGGGTACCTACAATGAGCAGTTCTTC
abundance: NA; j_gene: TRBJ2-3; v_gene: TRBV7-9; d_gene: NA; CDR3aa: CASSLGGTGTDTQYF; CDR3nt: TGTGCCAGCAGCTTAGGCGGGACAGGCACAGATACGCAGTATTTT
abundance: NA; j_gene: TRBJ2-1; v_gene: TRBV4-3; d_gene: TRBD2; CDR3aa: CASSHERGGYEQFF; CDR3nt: TGCGCCAGCAGCCACGAGCGGGGGGGCTATGAGCAGTTCTTC
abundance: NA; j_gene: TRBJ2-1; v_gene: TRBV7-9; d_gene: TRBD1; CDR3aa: CASPGTGGGHNEQFF; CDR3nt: TGTGCCAGCCCGGGGACAGGGGGGGGACACAATGAGCAGTTCTTC
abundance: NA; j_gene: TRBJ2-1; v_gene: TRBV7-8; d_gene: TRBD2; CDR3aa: CASSFGLAGEDEQFF; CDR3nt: TGTGCCAGCAGCTTTGGACTAGCGGGAGAAGATGAGCAGTTCTTC
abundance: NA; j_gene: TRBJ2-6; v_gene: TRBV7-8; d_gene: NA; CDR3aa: CASSSVGGLVISGANVLTF; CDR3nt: TGTGCCAGCAGCTCGGTGGGGGGGCTGGTGATCTCTGGGGCCAACGTCCTGACTTTC
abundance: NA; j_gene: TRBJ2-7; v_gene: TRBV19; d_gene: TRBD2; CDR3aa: CASSLEASGRFGYEQYF; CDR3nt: TGTGCCAGTAGCCTTGAGGCTAGCGGGAGGTTTGGCTACGAGCAGTACTTC
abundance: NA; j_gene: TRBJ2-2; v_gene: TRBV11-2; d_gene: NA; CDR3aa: CASSLSDRNTGELFF; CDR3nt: TGTGCCAGCAGCTTAAGCGACAGAAACACCGGGGAGCTGTTTTTT